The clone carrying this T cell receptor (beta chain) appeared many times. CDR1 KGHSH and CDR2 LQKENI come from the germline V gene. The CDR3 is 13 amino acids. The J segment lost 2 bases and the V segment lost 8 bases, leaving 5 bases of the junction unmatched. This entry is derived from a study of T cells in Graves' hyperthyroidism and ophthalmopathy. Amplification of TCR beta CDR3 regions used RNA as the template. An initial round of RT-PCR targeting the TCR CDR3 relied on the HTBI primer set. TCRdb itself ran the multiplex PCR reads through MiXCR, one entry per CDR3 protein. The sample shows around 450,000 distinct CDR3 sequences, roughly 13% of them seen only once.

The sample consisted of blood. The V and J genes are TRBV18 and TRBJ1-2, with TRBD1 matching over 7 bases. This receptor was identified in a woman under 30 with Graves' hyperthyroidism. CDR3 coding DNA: TGTGCCAGCAGCCCGGGACAGAACTATGGCTACACCTTC. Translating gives CASSPGQNYGYTF.